The T cell receptor beta chain under discussion was sequenced for a study of a mutant IDH1 vaccine in newly diagnosed glioma. Looking at the study overall: Among treated patients, around 60% were male and about 40% female, and mean age was approximately 40 years. The therapy given earlier, which was standard therapy, consisted of radiotherapy, temozolomide, or both, and most of the patients received both. The study's findings and limits: Vaccine-induced immune responses occurred in under 95% of patients. Pseudoprogression showed no apparent link to changes in top peripheral T cell clonotypes.

The CDR3 sequence is 16 residues long. Per germline, CDR1 MDHEN and CDR2 SYDVKM. V was trimmed by 5 bases and J by 11 bases, leaving 27 bases between them. Time point of the sample: baseline, week 1 (first vaccination visit). Described treatment: pre-vaccination baseline after standard-of-care therapy. Regarding this clone: What it binds is unknown.

Profiling relied on immunoSEQ multiplex PCR, and the TCRdb table lists in-frame clones only, not all of them. The sample shows 50,000 to 75,000 clones, about 91% of them seen only once. This chain links TRBV28 with TRBJ1-1; D might be TRBD1 (5 bases). The sequences come from PBMCs, collected from a glioma patient treated with radiotherapy, temozolomide or both. The TCR comes from a man aged 45-65 years with glioma. In nucleotides, the CDR3 is TGTGCCAGCAGTCCCTGGCGGAGTCAGGGAGACATGGGGGCTTTCTTT. Its protein product is CASSPWRSQGDMGAFF. The complete variable domain, with remaining parts taken from reference TRBV28 and TRBJ1-1, reads DVKVTQSSRYLVKRTGEKVFLECVQDMDHENMFWYRQDPGLGLRLIYFSYDVKMKEKGDIPEGYSVSREKKERFSLILESASTNQTSMYLCASSPWRSQGDMGAFFGQGTRLTVV.